This is a list of T cell receptor beta chains from one sample in a study of T cells in Graves' hyperthyroidism and ophthalmopathy. MiXCR was run by TCRdb on the multiplex PCR reads, yielding one entry per CDR3 protein. The table records around 300,000 distinct CDR3 sequences, roughly an eighth of them present only once. The specimen sequenced was blood. The receptors were gathered from a woman aged 40 to 50 with Graves' hyperthyroidism. The CDR3 runs from the conserved cysteine through the conserved F or W. D genes are given only for firm matches. Not every row has a clone size; where given, it reads once, few, many or a size class.

D gene: .
clone size: many
V gene: TRBV7-3
J gene: TRBJ2-3
CDR3 protein: CASSLNPRSPQYF
CDR3 DNA: TGTGCCAGCAGCTTAAACCCACGTAGTCCGCAGTATTTT

D gene: TRBD2
clone size: many
V gene: TRBV7-2
J gene: TRBJ2-5
CDR3 protein: CASSGGLAGGKTQYF
CDR3 DNA: TGTGCCAGCAGCGGAGGACTAGCTGGCGGGAAGACCCAGTACTTC

D gene: TRBD2
clone size: many
V gene: TRBV28
J gene: TRBJ2-1
CDR3 protein: CASSFGGTSGRAEQFF
CDR3 DNA: TGTGCCAGCAGTTTTGGGGGGACTAGCGGGAGGGCTGAGCAGTTCTTC

D gene: .
clone size: few
V gene: TRBV2
J gene: TRBJ1-6
CDR3 protein: CASSDFGGFYNSPLHF
CDR3 DNA: TGTGCCAGCAGTGATTTCGGAGGGTTTTATAATTCACCCCTCCACTTT

D gene: .
clone size: many
V gene: TRBV20-1
J gene: TRBJ1-1
CDR3 protein: CSARPGPGATEAFF
CDR3 DNA: TGCAGTGCTAGGCCGGGACCCGGTGCCACTGAAGCTTTCTTT

D gene: .
clone size: few
V gene: TRBV10-3
J gene: TRBJ1-5
CDR3 protein: CAISVAAPEFNQPQHF
CDR3 DNA: TGTGCCATCAGTGTGGCCGCACCTGAATTCAATCAGCCCCAGCATTTT

D gene: .
clone size: many
V gene: TRBV30
J gene: TRBJ1-5
CDR3 protein: CAWSTQGDQPQHF
CDR3 DNA: TGTGCCTGGAGTACCCAGGGTGATCAGCCCCAGCATTTT

D gene: .
clone size: few
V gene: TRBV19
J gene: TRBJ1-1
CDR3 protein: CASSIVGRNTEAFF
CDR3 DNA: TGTGCCAGTAGTATAGTCGGGAGAAACACTGAAGCTTTCTTT

D gene: .
clone size: many
V gene: TRBV5-1
J gene: TRBJ2-3
CDR3 protein: CASSPRDADTQYF
CDR3 DNA: TGCGCCAGCAGCCCCCGGGACGCAGATACGCAGTATTTT

D gene: TRBD2
clone size: .
V gene: TRBV12-3/TRBV12-4
J gene: TRBJ2-3
CDR3 protein: CASRPNPGLSTDTQYF
CDR3 DNA: TGTGCCAGCAGGCCAAATCCGGGACTAAGCACAGATACGCAGTATTTT

D gene: TRBD2
clone size: many
V gene: TRBV12-3/TRBV12-4
J gene: TRBJ2-7
CDR3 protein: CASSPSGIVYEQYF
CDR3 DNA: TGTGCCAGCAGCCCTAGCGGGATAGTCTACGAGCAGTACTTC

D gene: .
clone size: .
V gene: TRBV19
J gene: TRBJ2-2
CDR3 protein: CCCRSFTGELFF
CDR3 DNA: TGTTGCTGTAGATCGTTCACCGGGGAGCTGTTTTTT

D gene: .
clone size: few
V gene: TRBV7-2
J gene: TRBJ2-1
CDR3 protein: CASSGIGNRAQFF
CDR3 DNA: TGTGCCAGCAGCGGTATTGGGAACAGGGCCCAGTTCTTC

D gene: TRBD1
clone size: .
V gene: TRBV6-4
J gene: TRBJ1-3
CDR3 protein: CASSDSTGGEFSGNTIYF
CDR3 DNA: TGTGCCAGCAGTGACTCGACAGGGGGCGAATTCTCTGGAAACACCATATATTTT

D gene: .
clone size: many
V gene: TRBV27
J gene: TRBJ2-5
CDR3 protein: CASSFRPRDRTQYF
CDR3 DNA: TGTGCCAGCAGTTTTCGTCCGAGGGATAGGACCCAGTACTTC

D gene: TRBD2
clone size: many
V gene: TRBV6-1
J gene: TRBJ2-5
CDR3 protein: CASSNGGSGETQYF
CDR3 DNA: TGTGCCAGCAGTAACGGGGGGTCGGGGGAGACCCAGTACTTC

D gene: .
clone size: many
V gene: TRBV5-1
J gene: TRBJ2-3
CDR3 protein: CASSFSDSTDTQYF
CDR3 DNA: TGCGCCAGCAGCTTCAGCGACTCCACAGATACGCAGTATTTT

D gene: .
clone size: many
V gene: TRBV11-1
J gene: TRBJ1-2
CDR3 protein: CASSDGRDSGYTF
CDR3 DNA: TGTGCCAGCTCCGACGGGCGAGACTCTGGCTACACCTTC

D gene: .
clone size: many
V gene: TRBV11-2
J gene: TRBJ1-6
CDR3 protein: CASSLDLGGTNSPLHF
CDR3 DNA: TGTGCCAGCAGCTTAGATCTCGGGGGTACAAATTCACCCCTCCACTTT

D gene: TRBD2
clone size: many
V gene: TRBV5-1
J gene: TRBJ2-1
CDR3 protein: CASSLGLAGRNEQFF
CDR3 DNA: TGCGCCAGCAGCTTGGGTCTAGCGGGACGGAATGAGCAGTTCTTC

D gene: .
clone size: many
V gene: TRBV28
J gene: TRBJ1-2
CDR3 protein: CASSGRGPGYGYTF
CDR3 DNA: TGTGCCAGCAGCGGGCGGGGGCCTGGGTATGGCTACACCTTC

D gene: .
clone size: many
V gene: TRBV20-1
J gene: TRBJ1-3
CDR3 protein: CSARDGTGGPGNTIYF
CDR3 DNA: TGCAGTGCTAGAGATGGAACGGGGGGGCCTGGAAACACCATATATTTT

D gene: .
clone size: many
V gene: TRBV12-3/TRBV12-4
J gene: TRBJ2-2
CDR3 protein: CASSLRNTGELFF
CDR3 DNA: TGTGCCAGCAGTCTACGGAACACCGGGGAGCTGTTTTTT

D gene: TRBD2
clone size: many
V gene: TRBV12-3/TRBV12-4
J gene: TRBJ2-1
CDR3 protein: CASSRTSSGRVYNEQFF
CDR3 DNA: TGTGCCAGCAGCCGCACTTCTAGCGGGAGGGTTTACAATGAGCAGTTCTTC

D gene: .
clone size: many
V gene: TRBV28
J gene: TRBJ2-2
CDR3 protein: CASRDIITGELFF
CDR3 DNA: TGTGCCAGCAGGGACATAATAACCGGGGAGCTGTTTTTT

D gene: TRBD1
clone size: .
V gene: TRBV7-9
J gene: TRBJ2-7
CDR3 protein: CARSQGTGRTYEQYF
CDR3 DNA: TGTGCCCGCAGCCAGGGGACAGGTAGGACCTACGAGCAGTACTTC

D gene: .
clone size: many
V gene: TRBV28
J gene: TRBJ1-3
CDR3 protein: CASREGTSGNTIYF
CDR3 DNA: TGTGCCAGCAGGGAGGGCACCTCTGGAAACACCATATATTTT

D gene: .
clone size: many
V gene: TRBV28
J gene: TRBJ1-5
CDR3 protein: CASREDPGGNQPQHF
CDR3 DNA: TGTGCCAGCAGGGAGGATCCAGGGGGCAATCAGCCCCAGCATTTT